The 4 T cell receptor beta chains in this list originate from one sample, sequenced in a study of cytomegalovirus exposure and HLA in healthy donors. The PCR employed 60 Vbeta primers together with 13 Jbeta primers. Profiling relied on immunoSEQ multiplex PCR, and the TCRdb table lists in-frame clones only, not all of them. Listed are under 70,000 clones; 2.1% falls within the top ten. Sequences were obtained from PBMCs. These receptors were taken from a woman under 30 in good health and CMV-seronegative.

The J gene is TRBJ2-3, the V gene TRBV5-4, with D maybe TRBD2 (6 bases). Trimming stripped 0 bases from V and 4 bases from J, with 15 bases between. CDR1 and CDR2 from the germline V gene are SGHNT and YYREEE (reference sequence). CDR3 length equals 16 residues. The chain's CDR3 is CASSLGVALAADTQYF. CDR3 coding DNA: TGTGCCAGCAGCTTGGGAGTAGCACTAGCAGCAGATACGCAGTATTTT.

The chain combines TRBV18 with TRBJ2-5, with a tentative D call TRBD1 (5 bases). The CDR3 covers 14 residues. V was shortened by 3 bases and J by 2 bases, with 10 bases between the two germline ends. The germline gives CDR1 KGHSH, CDR2 LQKENI. DNA for the CDR3: TGTGCCAGCTCACCGGGGCAGGAGCAAGAGACCCAGTACTTC. This translates into CASSPGQEQETQYF.

J is TRBJ1-4 and V is TRBV19; TRBD1 matches at 10 bases. With V trimmed by 1 base and J by 8 bases, 4 bases remained unmatched. Per the germline V gene, CDR1 is LNHDA and CDR2 is SQIVND (reference sequence). The CDR3 is 15 residues long. The CDR3: CASSIAGTGDEKLFF. The CDR3 coding sequence is TGTGCCAGTAGTATAGCAGGGACAGGGGACGAAAAACTGTTTTTT.

This rearrangement joins TRBV5-4 to TRBJ2-7, with 9 bases matching TRBD2. This CDR3 contains 16 residues. The germline V gene has CDR1 SGHNT and CDR2 YYREEE (reference sequence). J was trimmed by 0 bases and V by 0 bases; bases with no gene match: 4. The CDR3 protein is CASSLALAGSSYEQYF. The DNA of the CDR3 is TGTGCCAGCAGCTTGGCGCTAGCGGGGAGCTCCTACGAGCAGTACTTC.